This T cell receptor beta chain was obtained from a study of radiation and T cells in renal cell carcinoma. The CDR3 covers 13 residues. As for time point: blood 4 weeks post-SBRT, at nephrectomy. Described treatment: 15 Gy SBRT to primary tumor, nephrectomy 4 weeks later. TCRdb's copy holds only in-frame clones and misses some; the assay was immunoSEQ multiplex PCR. The profile shows approximately 85,000 clones, 89% of them singletons. This sequence was found in a woman in her 70s with renal cell carcinoma. J is TRBJ1-2 and V is TRBV21-1. TRBV21-1 counts as a pseudogene. The input for sequencing was blood, taken from a patient whose treatment included radiotherapy and nephrectomy. The CDR3 protein is CASSKRCNYGYTF. The DNA for the CDR3 is TGTGCCAGCAGCAAGAGGTGTAACTATGGCTACACCTTC.